The sequence of this T cell receptor beta chain was determined in a study of CD4 T cells in relation to SARS-CoV-2 and coronaviruses. A note on this clone: As yet, its antigen is unknown.

In germline, CDR1 is MGHDK, CDR2 SYGVNS. V lost 2 bases, J lost 0 bases, and 10 bases lay in between. This CDR3 is 16 amino acids long. Unexposed donor CD4+ T cells date from about 2011-2019, before the COVID-19 pandemic. The cells were cultured for approximately 10 days before CD4+ T cells were isolated. Some clones are missing from TCRdb's copy, which holds only in-frame ones; the method was immunoSEQ multiplex PCR. The sample shows over 20,000 clones, 75% of them seen only once. Broader study findings: Samples before the pandemic and after infection were not matched within any donor.

This TCR derives from a human donor in good health. Sequenced input: CD4+ T cells from PBMCs, cultured in vitro. The J gene is TRBJ2-2, the V gene TRBV25-1, with D unresolved. CDR3 loop: CASSEGRASNTGELFF. CDR3 in DNA: TGTGCCAGCAGTGAAGGGCGAGCCTCGAACACCGGGGAGCTGTTTTTT. Complete variable domain (other parts from reference TRBV25-1 and TRBJ2-2): EADIYQTPRYLVIGTGKKITLECSQTMGHDKMYWYQQDPGMELHLIHYSYGVNSTEKGDLSSESTVSRIRTEHFPLTLESARPSHTSQYLCASSEGRASNTGELFFGEGSRLTVL.